A single sample is the source of the 22 T cell receptor beta chains below, sequenced in a study of Graves' ophthalmopathy and Graves' hyperthyroidism. Beta-chain TCR CDR3 regions were amplified from RNA transcripts. HTBI primers primed a first-round RT-PCR, and a second-round multiplex PCR followed. TCRdb used MiXCR to reprocess the multiplex PCR reads, holding one entry per CDR3 protein. Among around 340,000 distinct CDR3 sequences listed, 15% to 20% were seen once. The sample consisted of peripheral blood. These receptors were taken from an adult man with Graves' ophthalmopathy.

The sample holds one count of this clonotype. This clone may be a read error of a much larger clone one base away. Since the CDR3 does not end with the conserved phenylalanine or tryptophan, this likely comes from a read error. The chain has TRBV19 and TRBJ2-7; D could derive from TRBD1 or TRBD2 (6 bases each). CDR1 and CDR2 from the germline V gene are LNHDA and SQIVND (reference sequence). This CDR3 comprises 14 residues. V was trimmed by 9 bases and J by 6 bases, leaving 21 bases between them. In DNA, the CDR3 is TGTGCCAGCTCCGCGTCCGGGGGCCACCGCGAGCAGTACTCC. It codes for CASSASGGHREQYS.

This clonotype was seen repeatedly, ten times or more. Possible read error: a much larger clone is one base away. Likely a read error: the CDR3 ends without its conserved phenylalanine or tryptophan. The chain carries TRBV14 and TRBJ1-1; TRBD1 aligns across 7 bases. Germline CDR1 and CDR2: SGHDN and FVKESK. The CDR3 totals 16 residues. Trimming cost V 4 bases and J 1 base; bases outside gene matches: 9. The CDR3 protein is CASSPRRQGTNTEAFS. The CDR3 bases are TGTGCCAGCAGCCCGAGAAGACAGGGAACGAACACTGAAGCTTTCTCT.

This clonotype has more than one count but fewer than ten. The chain has TRBV12-3 or TRBV12-4 and TRBJ1-3, with D unclear. This CDR3 comprises 11 residues. V was cut by 6 bases and J by 3 bases, with 3 bases left in between. The CDR3 DNA sequence: TGTGCCAGCAGAAGTGGAAACACCATATATTTT. It codes for CASRSGNTIYF.

This clonotype has at least ten counts. The chain recombines TRBV6-2 or TRBV6-3 with TRBJ1-5; 7 bases are shared with TRBD1. Germline-derived CDR1 and CDR2 are MNHEY and SVGEGT. With 4 bases clipped from V and 2 bases from J, the junction kept 2 bases outside the gene matches. The CDR3 loop spans 14 amino acids. The CDR3 here is CASSWTGGNQPQHF. CDR3 nucleotide sequence: TGTGCCAGCAGTTGGACAGGCGGCAATCAGCCCCAGCATTTT.

The chain joins TRBV4-1 to TRBJ2-5, with 8 bases lining up with TRBD2. Germline V gene data show CDR1 as MGHRA and CDR2 as YSYEKL. Unmatched junction bases numbered 11, after V lost 6 bases and J lost 2 bases. CDR3 length: 16 amino acids. The CDR3 region has the DNA TGCGCCAGCAGTCTGCGGAGCGGGGGCCATCAAGAGACCCAGTACTTC. Encoded protein: CASSLRSGGHQETQYF.

This clonotype was observed many times. This chain links TRBV7-6 with TRBJ1-2; tentative D call: TRBD1 (5 bases). The germline V and J ends were trimmed by 4 bases and 8 bases, with 32 bases remaining between them. The CDR3 consists of 19 residues. Germline assignment: CDR1 SGHVS and CDR2 FNYEAQ. The CDR3 DNA follows: TGTGCCAGCAGCTCGGGTATTAATGGCAGGGTGTATGGGCCCACCGGCTACACCTTC. It is translated as CASSSGINGRVYGPTGYTF.

The chain carries TRBV28 and TRBJ1-1, with D perhaps TRBD1 (6 bases). The V gene lost 5 bases and the J gene lost 11 bases, with 18 bases spanning the gap. Per the germline V gene, CDR1 is MDHEN and CDR2 is SYDVKM. The CDR3 sequence is 13 residues long. The chain's CDR3 is CASSLGTPGRAFF. In DNA, the CDR3 is TGTGCCAGCAGTCTGGGGACACCCGGGAGGGCTTTCTTT. Full variable domain (remainder filled in from reference TRBV28 and TRBJ1-1): DVKVTQSSRYLVKRTGEKVFLECVQDMDHENMFWYRQDPGLGLRLIYFSYDVKMKEKGDIPEGYSVSREKKERFSLILESASTNQTSMYLCASSLGTPGRAFFGQGTRLTVV.

This clonotype was observed many times. The rearrangement uses TRBV7-8 and TRBJ2-7; D unclear. V dropped 2 bases and J dropped 0 bases, with 8 bases sitting between them. Germline-derived CDR1 and CDR2 are SGHVS and FQNEAQ. There are 14 residues in the CDR3. The CDR3 DNA reads as TGTGCCAGCAGCTTACGGCGGAACTCCTACGAGCAGTACTTC. Its translation is CASSLRRNSYEQYF. The entire variable domain, with the rest obtained from reference TRBV7-8 and TRBJ2-7, is as follows: GAGVSQSPRYKVAKRGQDVALRCDPISGHVSLFWYQQALGQGPEFLTYFQNEAQLDKSGLPSDRFFAERPEGSVSTLKIQRTQQEDSAVYLCASSLRRNSYEQYFGPGTRLTVT.

This clonotype was detected ten times or more. This chain joins TRBV20-1 and TRBJ2-7; D gene unclear. This CDR3 spans 13 amino acids. V dropped 6 bases and J dropped 4 bases, with 16 bases sitting between them. Per germline, CDR1 DFQATT and CDR2 SNEGSKA (reference sequence). DNA for the CDR3: TGCAGTGCCCCAACCGAGAATACGTACGAGCAGTACTTC. Amino acid sequence: CSAPTENTYEQYF.

At least ten counts were recorded for this clonotype. The chain is built from TRBV18 and TRBJ2-5, with 13 bases aligning to TRBD2. CDR3 size: 14 residues. CDR1 is KGHSH, CDR2 LQKENI, per germline. V was pared by 5 bases and J by 5 bases, with 2 bases of the junction left unmatched. This chain's CDR3 is CASSGLAGEETQYF. DNA of the CDR3: TGTGCCAGCTCAGGACTAGCGGGAGAGGAGACCCAGTACTTC.

This clonotype was seen many times. The CDR3 DNA is TGTGCCAGCAGTATTCGAGGACAAGAGACCCAGTACTTC. It yields the protein CASSIRGQETQYF. The chain carries TRBV12-3 or TRBV12-4 and TRBJ2-5, with no clear D. The CDR3 totals 13 residues. Trimming took off 5 bases at V and 2 bases at J, with 9 bases between the two ends.

This clonotype was detected many times. The chain links TRBV6-2 or TRBV6-3 to TRBJ2-4, with D perhaps TRBD1 (6 bases). Germline assignment: CDR1 MNHEY and CDR2 SVGEGT. This CDR3 has 12 residues. Trimming removed 2 bases from V and 7 bases from J, with 6 bases in between. Here the CDR3 reads CASSYQGNIQYF. The CDR3 bases are TGTGCCAGCAGTTACCAGGGGAACATTCAGTACTTC.

This clonotype was seen at least ten times. This chain links TRBV24-1 with TRBJ2-5; 7 bases are shared with TRBD1. Germline V gene lookup returns CDR1 KGHDR and CDR2 SFDVKD. Germline trimming cut 0 bases from V and 5 bases from J; bases unmatched to any gene: 11. This CDR3 region has 17 residues. CDR3 nucleotides: TGTGCCACCAGTGATTTGCAGAAGGGGGCCTTCACGGAGACCCAGTACTTC. Its translation: CATSDLQKGAFTETQYF.

This clonotype was counted ten times or more. The CDR3 protein is CASCYQGSSGELFF. In DNA form, the CDR3 reads TGTGCCAGCTGCTATCAGGGTTCGTCCGGGGAGCTGTTTTTT. The rearrangement uses TRBV6-1 and TRBJ2-2; D is possibly TRBD1 (5 bases). The germline V gene has CDR1 MNHNS and CDR2 SASEGT. This CDR3 is 14 amino acids long. Trimming left V 8 bases short and J 6 bases short, with 16 bases between.

The V and J genes are TRBV7-2 and TRBJ2-5; 10 bases agree with TRBD1. V lost 5 bases to trimming and J lost 0 bases; unmatched junction nucleotides: 3. Germline V gene sequence: CDR1 SGHTA, CDR2 FQGNSA. The CDR3 contains 15 residues. The DNA of the CDR3 is TGTGCCAGCAGCCAGGGACAGGGGCACCAAGAGACCCAGTACTTC. It is translated as CASSQGQGHQETQYF.

Points on this clonotype: A clone one base away is much larger, so this may be a read error. This chain connects TRBV29-1 to TRBJ1-1; D gene unclear. This CDR3 region has 12 residues. Germline CDR1 SQVTM, CDR2 ANQGSEA. The ends were cut back, 3 bases at V and 6 bases at J, with 11 bases in the middle. The CDR3 sequence is CSVEAPGSEAFF. CDR3 nucleotide sequence: TGCAGCGTTGAGGCCCCGGGCTCTGAAGCTTTCTTT.

At least ten counts were recorded for this clonotype. The chain carries TRBV28 and TRBJ2-5; either TRBD1 or TRBD2 may supply D (7 bases each). V was pared by 1 base and J by 4 bases, with 13 bases between. CDR1 and CDR2 from the germline V gene are MDHEN and SYDVKM. This CDR3 comprises 15 residues. The CDR3 bases are TGTGCCAGCAGTTTATACAGGGGCGGGGGAGAGACCCAGTACTTC. Amino acids: CASSLYRGGGETQYF.

This clonotype was found many times. The V gene is TRBV11-2, the J gene TRBJ1-2; TRBD1 is a possible D gene (6 bases). CDR1 and CDR2 (germline): SGHAT, FQNNGV. V lost 5 bases and J lost 3, with 19 bases in between. The CDR3 sequence is 16 residues long. The CDR3: CASSPLTRGPDYGYTF. The DNA of the CDR3 is TGTGCCAGCAGCCCTCTCACGCGGGGGCCTGACTATGGCTACACCTTC.

The chain carries TRBV28 and TRBJ2-5; perhaps D is TRBD1 or TRBD2 (7 bases each). The germline V gene has CDR1 MDHEN and CDR2 SYDVKM. This CDR3 region has 15 residues. V gave up 7 bases and J gave up 4 bases, with 19 bases separating them. The CDR3 is CASTNPGGRVETQYF. The CDR3 DNA follows: TGTGCCAGCACAAACCCAGGGGGGAGGGTAGAGACCCAGTACTTC.

This clonotype appeared many times. The V gene is TRBV2, the J gene TRBJ2-4, with 7 bases lining up with TRBD1. The V gene end was trimmed by 7 bases and the J gene end by 7 bases; junction bases not matched to a gene: 10. The CDR3 has 14 residues. The germline V gene encodes CDR1 SNHLY and CDR2 FYNNEI. CDR3 DNA: TGTGCCAGCAACTACGAGTCGACAGGGAACATTCAGTACTTC. This encodes CASNYESTGNIQYF. Combining the CDR3 with reference TRBV2 and TRBJ2-4 gives the whole variable domain EPEVTQTPSHQVTQMGQEVILRCVPISNHLYFYWYRQILGQKVEFLVSFYNNEISEKSEIFDDQFSVERPDGSNFTLKIRSTKLEDSAMYFCASNYESTGNIQYFGAGTRLSVL.

This clonotype occurred a few times. J is TRBJ2-7 and V is TRBV15; the match to TRBD1 covers 7 bases. The germline V gene encodes CDR1 LNHNV and CDR2 YYDKDF (reference sequence). V trimming: 0 bases; J trimming: 2 bases; junction bases outside the gene matches: 4. CDR3 length: 15 amino acids. The DNA for the CDR3 is TGTGCCACCAGCAGAGATTTAGACAGGGCCTACGAGCAGTACTTC. Amino acids: CATSRDLDRAYEQYF.

This clonotype was seen many times. The genes are TRBV29-1 and TRBJ1-3; D remains ambiguous. Germline CDR1 is SQVTM and CDR2 is ANQGSEA. The CDR3 runs to 13 residues. Trimming left V 5 bases short and J 0 bases short, with 8 bases between. CDR3 residues: CSVPSSSGNTIYF. The CDR3 region has the DNA TGCAGCGTTCCTTCTAGCTCTGGAAACACCATATATTTT.